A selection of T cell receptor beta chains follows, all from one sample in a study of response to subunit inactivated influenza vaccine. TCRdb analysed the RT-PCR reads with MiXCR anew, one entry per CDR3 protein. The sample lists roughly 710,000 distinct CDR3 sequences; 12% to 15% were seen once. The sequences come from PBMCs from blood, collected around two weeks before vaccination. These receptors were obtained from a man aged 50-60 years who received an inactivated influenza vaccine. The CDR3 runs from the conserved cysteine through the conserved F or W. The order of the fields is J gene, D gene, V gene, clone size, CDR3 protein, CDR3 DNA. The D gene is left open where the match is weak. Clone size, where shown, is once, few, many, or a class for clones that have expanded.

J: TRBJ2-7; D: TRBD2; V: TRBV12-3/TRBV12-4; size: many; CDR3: CASSSHSLAGGLEQYF; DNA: TGTGCCAGCAGTTCGCACTCACTAGCGGGAGGGCTCGAGCAGTACTTC
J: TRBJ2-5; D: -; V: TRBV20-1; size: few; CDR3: CSADTGLETQYF; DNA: TGCAGTGCTGATACAGGGTTGGAGACCCAGTACTTC
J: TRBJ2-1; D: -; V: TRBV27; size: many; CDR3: CASSYFSGPTNKNEQFF; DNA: TGTGCCAGCAGTTACTTTAGCGGTCCCACTAACAAAAATGAGCAGTTCTTC
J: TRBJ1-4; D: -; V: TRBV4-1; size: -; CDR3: CASSRTGNHEKLFF; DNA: TGCGCCAGCAGCCGTACAGGGAACCATGAAAAACTGTTTTTT
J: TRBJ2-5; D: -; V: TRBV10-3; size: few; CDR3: CAISAGQDQETQYF; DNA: TGTGCCATCAGTGCGGGGCAGGACCAAGAGACCCAGTACTTC
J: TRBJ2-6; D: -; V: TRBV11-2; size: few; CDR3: CASSEAVGGANVLTF; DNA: TGTGCCAGCAGCGAAGCGGTTGGGGGGGCCAACGTCCTGACTTTC
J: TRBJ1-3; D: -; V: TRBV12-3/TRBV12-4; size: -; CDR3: CASSLFVSGNTIYF; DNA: TGTGCCAGCAGTTTATTCGTCTCTGGAAACACCATATATTTT
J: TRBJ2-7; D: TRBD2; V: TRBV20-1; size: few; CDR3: CSSYTGGEQYF; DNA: TGCAGTTCCTACACGGGAGGCGAGCAGTACTTC
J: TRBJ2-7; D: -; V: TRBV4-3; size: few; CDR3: CASSLSRDKYYEQYF; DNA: TGCGCCAGCAGCCTTTCCCGGGACAAATACTACGAGCAGTACTTC
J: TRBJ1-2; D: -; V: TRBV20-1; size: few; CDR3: CSAKSRLSYGYTF; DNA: TGCAGTGCTAAAAGCCGCTTGAGCTATGGCTACACCTTC
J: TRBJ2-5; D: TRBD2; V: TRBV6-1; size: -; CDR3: CASRAGLAGGETQYF; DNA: TGTGCCAGCAGGGCAGGACTAGCGGGGGGGGAGACCCAGTACTTC
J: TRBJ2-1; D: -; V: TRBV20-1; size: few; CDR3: CSARSGTDSYNEQFF; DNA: TGCAGTGCTAGATCGGGGACCGACTCCTACAATGAGCAGTTCTTC
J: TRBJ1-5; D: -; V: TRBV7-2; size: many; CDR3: CASSLRLGEGQPQHF; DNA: TGTGCCAGCAGCTTAAGGTTGGGAGAGGGTCAGCCCCAGCATTTT
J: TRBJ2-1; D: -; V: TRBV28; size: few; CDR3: CASGLTVTYNEQFF; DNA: TGTGCCAGCGGATTGACAGTAACCTACAATGAGCAGTTCTTC
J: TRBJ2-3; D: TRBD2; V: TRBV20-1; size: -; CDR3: CSAVLGGSSDTQYF; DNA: TGCAGTGCTGTTCTGGGCGGGAGTTCTGATACGCAGTATTTT
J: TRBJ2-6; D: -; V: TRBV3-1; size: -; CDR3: CASRQGVVGANVLTF; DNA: TGTGCCAGCAGACAAGGGGTCGTCGGGGCCAACGTCCTGACTTTC
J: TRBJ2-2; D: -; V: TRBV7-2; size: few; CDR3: CASSWRGQNTGELFF; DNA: TGTGCCAGCAGCTGGAGGGGACAGAACACCGGGGAGCTGTTTTTT
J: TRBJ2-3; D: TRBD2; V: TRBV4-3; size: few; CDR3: CASRKELAGVTDTQYF; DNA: TGCGCCAGCAGAAAGGAACTAGCGGGGGTCACAGATACGCAGTATTTT
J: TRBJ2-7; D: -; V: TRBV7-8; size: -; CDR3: CASSVPSYEQYF; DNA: TGTGCCAGCAGCGTACCCTCCTACGAGCAGTACTTC
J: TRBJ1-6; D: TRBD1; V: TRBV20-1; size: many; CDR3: CSAPYRGDNSPLHF; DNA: TGCAGTGCTCCGTACAGGGGGGATAATTCACCCCTCCACTTT
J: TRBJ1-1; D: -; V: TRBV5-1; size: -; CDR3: CASSLRDFREAFF; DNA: TGCGCCAGCAGCTTGAGGGATTTTCGCGAAGCTTTCTTT
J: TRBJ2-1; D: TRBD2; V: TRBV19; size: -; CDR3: CASSLYGGGHFF; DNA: TGTGCCAGTAGTCTCTACGGGGGGGGACACTTCTTC
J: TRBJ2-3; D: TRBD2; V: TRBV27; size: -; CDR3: CASSLPLAGGDTQYF; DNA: TGTGCCAGCAGCTTACCGCTAGCGGGGGGGGATACGCAGTATTTT
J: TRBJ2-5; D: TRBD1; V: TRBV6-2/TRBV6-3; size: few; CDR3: CASSYSTGTGETQYF; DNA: TGTGCCAGCAGTTACTCGACAGGGACCGGGGAGACCCAGTACTTC
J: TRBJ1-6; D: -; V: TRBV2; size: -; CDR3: CASGLQDLNSPLHF; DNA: TGTGCCAGCGGCCTACAGGATCTGAATTCACCCCTCCACTTT
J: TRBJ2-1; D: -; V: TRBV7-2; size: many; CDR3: CASSASRQVMNEFF; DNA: TGTGCCAGCAGCGCCTCTCGACAGGTAATGAATGAGTTCTTC
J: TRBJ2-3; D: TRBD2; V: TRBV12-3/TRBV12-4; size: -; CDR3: CASSSWGGDTDTQYF; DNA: TGTGCCAGCAGTTCTTGGGGGGGGGACACAGATACGCAGTATTTT
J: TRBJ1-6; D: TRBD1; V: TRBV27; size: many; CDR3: CASIVIQGAPLYHNSPLHF; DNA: TGTGCCAGCATCGTTATTCAGGGGGCCCCACTCTATCATAATTCACCCCTCCACTTT
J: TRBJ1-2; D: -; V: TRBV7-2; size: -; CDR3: CASSLGDRPYGYTF; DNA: TGTGCCAGCAGCTTAGGTGACAGGCCCTATGGCTACACCTTC
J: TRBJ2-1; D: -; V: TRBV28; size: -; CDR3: CASSLYADGEQFF; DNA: TGTGCCAGCAGTTTATATGCGGATGGTGAGCAGTTCTTC
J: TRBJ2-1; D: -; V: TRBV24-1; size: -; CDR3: CATSKVNEQFF; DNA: TGTGCCACATCCAAAGTCAATGAGCAGTTCTTC
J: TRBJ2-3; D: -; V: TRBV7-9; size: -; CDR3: CASSTQYTDTQYF; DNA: TGTGCCAGCAGCACCCAATACACAGATACGCAGTATTTT
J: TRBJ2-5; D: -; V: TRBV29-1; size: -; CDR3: CSVGGARETQYF; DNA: TGCAGCGTCGGAGGGGCCCGGGAGACCCAGTACTTC
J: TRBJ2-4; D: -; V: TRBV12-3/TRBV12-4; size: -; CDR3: CASSLNTENIQYF; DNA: TGTGCCAGCAGTTTAAACACGGAAAACATTCAGTACTTC
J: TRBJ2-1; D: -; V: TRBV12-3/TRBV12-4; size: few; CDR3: CASSLGVRGLDEQFF; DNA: TGTGCCAGCAGTTTAGGTGTTAGGGGATTGGATGAGCAGTTCTTC
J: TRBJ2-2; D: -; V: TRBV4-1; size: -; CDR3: CASSQGQATGELFF; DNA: TGCGCCAGCAGCCAAGGCCAGGCCACCGGGGAGCTGTTTTTT
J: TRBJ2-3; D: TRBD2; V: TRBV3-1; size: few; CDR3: CASSHDLAGVRTDTQYF; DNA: TGTGCCAGCAGCCACGATCTAGCGGGAGTCCGCACAGATACGCAGTATTTT
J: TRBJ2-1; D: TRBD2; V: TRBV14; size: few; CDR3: CASSFLAGGPYEQFF; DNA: TGTGCCAGCAGTTTCCTAGCGGGAGGGCCTTATGAGCAGTTCTTC
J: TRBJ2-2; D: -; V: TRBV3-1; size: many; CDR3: CASSQVYTGELFF; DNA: TGTGCCAGCAGCCAAGTCTACACCGGGGAGCTGTTTTTT
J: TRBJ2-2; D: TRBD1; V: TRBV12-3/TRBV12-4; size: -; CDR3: CASSYGDREGELFF; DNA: TGTGCCAGCAGCTACGGGGACAGGGAGGGGGAGCTGTTTTTT
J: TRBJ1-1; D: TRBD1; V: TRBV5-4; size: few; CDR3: CASSRGQGTVGTEAFF; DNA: TGTGCCAGCAGCCGTGGACAGGGGACGGTCGGCACTGAAGCTTTCTTT
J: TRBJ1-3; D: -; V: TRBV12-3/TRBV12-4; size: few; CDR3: CASSPRSGGNTIYF; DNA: TGTGCCAGCAGCCCCCGGTCCGGGGGAAACACCATATATTTT
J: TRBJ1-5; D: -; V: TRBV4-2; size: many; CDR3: CASSSGRNSNQPQHF; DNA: TGTGCCAGCAGCTCCGGACGGAATAGCAATCAGCCCCAGCATTTT
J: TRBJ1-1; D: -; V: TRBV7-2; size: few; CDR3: CASSLNAGLNTEAFF; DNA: TGTGCCAGCAGCTTAAATGCCGGTCTGAACACTGAAGCTTTCTTT
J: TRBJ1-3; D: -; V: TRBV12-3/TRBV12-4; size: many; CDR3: CASSLPPDRASGNTIYF; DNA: TGTGCCAGCAGCCTACCCCCTGACCGCGCCTCTGGAAACACCATATATTTT